One and the same sample provided the 10 T cell receptor beta chains below, sequenced in a study of cytomegalovirus exposure and HLA in healthy donors (dated by TCRdb to 2016 to 2017). Libraries were constructed by the immunoSEQ multiplex PCR assay. The multiplex PCR relied on a mix of 60 forward primers for TCR Vbeta segments and 13 reverse primers for TCR Jbeta segments. The clones in this table, taken by TCRdb from immuneACCESS, are in-frame only. Not every clone is retained; where verified, under half of the shortfall comes from an unresolved V gene, and the cause of the rest is unknown. The sample's own table lists 200,000 or so clones. Together, the top ten hold about 0.74% of the sample. The sequenced sample consisted of PBMCs. Every receptor here comes from a boy between 10 and 17 years old in good health and CMV-seronegative.

The chain couples TRBV5-1 to TRBJ2-6; D is uncertain. V was pared by 3 bases and J by 2 bases, with 9 bases between. The CDR3 is 15 amino acids. Germline V CDR1 and CDR2: SGHRS, YFSETQ. CDR3 amino acids: CASSSLPAGANVLTF. Written as DNA, the CDR3 is TGCGCCAGCAGCTCCCTACCCGCTGGGGCCAACGTCCTGACTTTC.

The V call is TRBV19, the J call TRBJ2-4, with D maybe TRBD1 (6 bases). This CDR3 has 16 amino acids. V was shortened by 5 bases and J by 0 bases, with 14 bases between the two germline ends. Germline V gene lookup returns CDR1 LNHDA and CDR2 SQIVND (reference sequence). The chain's CDR3 is CASSLTGLLAKNIQYF. As DNA, the CDR3 is TGTGCCAGTAGTCTCACAGGGTTACTAGCCAAAAACATTCAGTACTTC.

V is TRBV12-5 and J is TRBJ1-2; 7 bases line up with TRBD1. Germline V gene data show CDR1 as LGHNT and CDR2 as FRNRAP. V was clipped by 7 bases and J by 2 bases; unmatched bases: 4. The length of the CDR3 is 13 residues. Here the CDR3 DNA reads TGTGCTAGTGTTGGGACAGACAACTATGGCTACACCTTC. This gives the protein CASVGTDNYGYTF. The whole variable domain, remainder taken from reference TRBV12-5 and TRBJ1-2, is DARVTQTPRHKVTEMGQEVTMRCQPILGHNTVFWYRQTMMQGLELLAYFRNRAPLDDSGMPKDRFSAEMPDATLATLKIQPSEPRDSAVYFCASVGTDNYGYTFGSGTRLTVV.

The V and J genes are TRBV5-1 and TRBJ2-3; 10 positions agree with TRBD2. Germline assignment: CDR1 SGHRS and CDR2 YFSETQ. The CDR3 length is 17 residues. Trimming took 0 bases from V and 5 from J; bases not matched to a gene: 9. CDR3 coding DNA: TGCGCCAGCAGCTTGGCCCAGCGGGGGGGTCTGAAAGATACGCAGTATTTT. This translates into CASSLAQRGGLKDTQYF.

The chain uses TRBV6-5 and TRBJ2-1; D is unclear. Germline V CDR1 and CDR2: MNHEY, SVGAGI. V gave up 2 bases and J gave up 0 bases, with 5 bases separating them. The CDR3 covers 14 residues. CDR3 amino acids: CASSYASSYNEQFF. In DNA form, the CDR3 reads TGTGCCAGCAGTTACGCCAGCTCCTACAATGAGCAGTTCTTC.

This sequence joins TRBV11-2 and TRBJ1-2, with 9 positions matching TRBD1. The germline V gene encodes CDR1 SGHAT and CDR2 FQNNGV. This CDR3 region has 15 residues. V gave up 3 bases and J gave up 2 bases; unmatched junction bases: 4. The CDR3 spells CASSLVQGANYGYTF. In DNA, the CDR3 is TGTGCCAGCAGCTTGGTACAGGGGGCCAACTATGGCTACACCTTC.

This chain links TRBV25-1 with TRBJ2-7, with D perhaps TRBD1 (6 bases). Germline CDR1 MGHDK, CDR2 SYGVNS. Trimming left V 4 bases short and J 2 bases short, with 15 bases between. The CDR3 length is 15 residues. This CDR3 is CASSAWTAITYEQYF. CDR3 DNA sequence: TGTGCCAGCAGTGCATGGACAGCTATAACCTACGAGCAGTACTTC.

This rearrangement joins TRBV7-9 to TRBJ2-1, with D possibly being TRBD1 (5 bases). The germline CDR1 and CDR2 sequences are SEHNR and FQNEAQ (reference sequence). This CDR3 region has 14 residues. V was pared by 3 bases and J by 3 bases, with 9 bases between. The CDR3 reads CASSFDRYYNEQFF. The CDR3, as DNA: TGTGCCAGCAGCTTCGACAGATACTACAATGAGCAGTTCTTC.

The chain carries TRBV25-1 and TRBJ2-5, with D perhaps matching TRBD1 (6 bases). Near its end, the DNA agrees better with TRBJ2-7, so the J call may be wrong. CDR3 size: 12 residues. Per germline, CDR1 MGHDK and CDR2 SYGVNS. CDR3 in DNA: TGTGCCAGCAGTGAATCAGGGGTCGAGCAGTACTTC. Translated: CASSESGVEQYF.

The chain recombines TRBV7-2 with TRBJ2-7, with TRBD2 as a possible D gene (5 bases). Looked up from germline, CDR1 is SGHTA and CDR2 is FQGNSA. The CDR3 runs to 14 residues. Deletions cut 8 bases from V and 1 base from J, with 15 bases between. The CDR3 region has the DNA TGTGCCAGCGCTGAGGATCCGGGATCCTACGAGCAGTACTTC. Protein product: CASAEDPGSYEQYF.